The sequence of this T cell receptor beta chain was determined in a study of long-term antiretroviral therapy in people with HIV. Study overall: The earliest samples came about a decade before the 2015 immediate-ART recommendation.

Study-wide findings and caveats: Someone took the blood between about 2004 and 2017, maybe while older ART regimens were in use.

Researchers ran immunoSEQ v3.0 at survey level. Clones were read by immunoSEQ multiplex PCR, and TCRdb kept only the in-frame ones, dropping some. Found here are 30,000 to 40,000 clones, roughly 85% of them singletons; the top ten hold roughly 7.9%. A remark on this clone: Its antigen remains unidentified.

Each donor had at least one pre-ART and at least two post-ART PBMC samples. Source: unsorted PBMCs, taken 0.4 years before starting antiretroviral therapy. This clonotype was sampled from a young man with HIV.

CDR3 in amino acids: CASSPGTSGNTGELFF. The CDR3 DNA reads TGTGCCAGCAGCCCCGGGACTAGCGGCAACACCGGGGAGCTGTTTTTT. J is TRBJ2-2 and V is TRBV4-2, with 11 positions matching TRBD2. V gave up 4 bases and J gave up 2 bases; unmatched junction bases: 3. In germline, CDR1 is LGHNA, CDR2 YNFKEQ. The CDR3 covers 16 residues.